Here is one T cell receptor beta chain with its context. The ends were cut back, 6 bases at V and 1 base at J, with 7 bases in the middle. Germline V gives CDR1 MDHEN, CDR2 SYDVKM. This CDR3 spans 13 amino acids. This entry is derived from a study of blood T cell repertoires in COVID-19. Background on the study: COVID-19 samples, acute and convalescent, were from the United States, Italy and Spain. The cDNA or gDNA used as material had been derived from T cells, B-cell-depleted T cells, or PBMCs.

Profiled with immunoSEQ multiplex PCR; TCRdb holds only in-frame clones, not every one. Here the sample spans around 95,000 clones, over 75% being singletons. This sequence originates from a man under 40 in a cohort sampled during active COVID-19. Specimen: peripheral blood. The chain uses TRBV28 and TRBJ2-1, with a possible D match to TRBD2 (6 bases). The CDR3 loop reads CASRGTSYNEQFF. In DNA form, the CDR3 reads TGTGCCAGCAGAGGGACTTCCTACAATGAGCAGTTCTTC.